Here is one TCR beta chain with its context. Its antigen is still unknown. Specified time point: sample taken at primary tumor resection. Patients with untreated early-stage non-small cell lung cancer, numbering more than 55, were the donors. Whole RNA obtained from tumor, nontumor lung or frozen PBMC underwent sequencing without sorting. These data belong to a study of spatial heterogeneity in lung cancer. Looking at the study overall: Beta-chain sequences were consistently detected more often than alpha-chain sequences. General study findings and limits: Intratumoral expanded alpha and beta TCR counts were found to track tumor mutation counts.

TCRdb processed the 5' RACE reads anew with MiXCR; each CDR3 protein has one entry. The table records 100,000 to 110,000 distinct CDR3 sequences, 3.5% to 5% of them present only once. The germline gives CDR1 SGHDT, CDR2 YYEEEE. J was trimmed by 4 bases and V by 2 bases; bases with no gene match: 5. The CDR3 is 15 amino acids. This TCR was sampled from a male donor with early-stage non-small cell lung cancer. V and J are TRBV5-6 and TRBJ2-1; 8 nucleotides align to TRBD1. The sample consisted of lung tumor tissue, taken at surgery. The CDR3 bases are TGTGCCAGCAGCTTCGGACAGGGCATTTACAATGAGCAGTTCTTC. It encodes CASSFGQGIYNEQFF.